This T cell receptor (beta chain) was recorded in a study of CD8+CD57+ T cells in acquired aplastic anemia. About the research overall: In CD4+ cells, healthy donors produced an average of around 10 million reads.

Germline CDR1 reads SGHAT; CDR2 reads FQDESV (reference sequence). The CDR3 totals 15 residues. Genomic DNA templated the TCR beta VDJ and CDR3 profiling. Each CDR3 protein is one row after TCRdb ran MiXCR on the reads. The profile shows roughly 63,000 distinct CDR3 sequences, roughly half of them singletons. A word on this clonotype: Mismatch with germline at one junction end may stem from a read error.

This chain joins TRBV11-1 and TRBJ2-3; the match to TRBD2 covers 8 bases. Material for sequencing was sorted CD4+, CD8+, or CD8+CD57+ T cells (not recorded which) from PBMCs. The receptor comes from a human donor in good health, serving as a control. For the CDR3, the DNA is TGTGCCAGCAGCCAGAGCGGGGGATACACAGATACGCGGTATTTT. Protein sequence: CASSQSGGYTDTRYF. Together with reference TRBV11-1 and TRBJ2-3, the CDR3 gives the full variable domain: EAEVAQSPRYKITEKSQAVAFWCDPISGHATLYWYRQILGQGPELLVQFQDESVVDDSQLPKDRFSAERLKGVDSTLKIQPAELGDSAMYLCASSQSGGYTDTRYFGPGTRLTVL.